This is a list of T cell receptor beta chains from one sample in a study of cytomegalovirus exposure and HLA in healthy donors. Produced via immunoSEQ multiplex PCR; TCRdb's table is partial and in-frame only. The sample holds around 300,000 clones, around 87% seen once. The sequenced sample was PBMCs. The receptor source for this set is a woman aged 30 to 39 in good health and CMV-seropositive. Each CDR3 is given with its conserved first and last residue. The D gene is left open where the match is weak. A clone size is listed for some rows: how often the clone was seen (once, few, many), or a class if it is expanded.

TGTGCCATCAGTGAGTCAGGGGACGCCGACTATGGCTACACCTTC CAISESGDADYGYTF TRBV10-3 . TRBJ1-2 .
TGTGCCAGCAGCCCCTCCTACAATGAGCAGTTCTTC CASSPSYNEQFF TRBV5-6 . TRBJ2-1 .
TGTGCCAGCAGCTTAGCCCCCGGGACACCTAAATCACCCCTCCACTTT CASSLAPGTPKSPLHF TRBV7-9 few TRBJ1-6 .
TGTGCCAGCAGCCCGCCAGGGGTCACCCTCTCCTACGAGCAGTACTTC CASSPPGVTLSYEQYF TRBV14 . TRBJ2-7 .
TGCGCCAGCAGCCAAGATTCGGGCATTACAGGGGCGATCCTTTGGACTGAAGCTTTCTTT CASSQDSGITGAILWTEAFF TRBV4-1 . TRBJ1-1 TRBD1
TGTGCCAGCAGCCTAGGGACTGCTAGCACAGATACGCAGTATTTT CASSLGTASTDTQYF TRBV9 few TRBJ2-3 .
TGTGCCAGTAGTAACTACAATGAGCAGTTCTTC CASSNYNEQFF TRBV19 . TRBJ2-1 .
TGTGCCAGCAGTGAAGGGGTCTCCTACGAGCAGTACTTC CASSEGVSYEQYF TRBV25-1 . TRBJ2-7 .
TGTGCCAGCAGCCCGCGAGTCGGGTGGAACACTGAAGCTTTCTTT CASSPRVGWNTEAFF TRBV28 . TRBJ1-1 .
TGTGCCAGCAGCTTTACGGGAGGCTACGAGCAGTACTTC CASSFTGGYEQYF TRBV7-6 . TRBJ2-7 TRBD2
TGTGCCTGGAGTGTACCCCAAAGACAGGTTCGCCTTGAGCAGTTCTTC CAWSVPQRQVRLEQFF TRBV30 . TRBJ2-1 .
TGTGCCAGCAGCGTCCTCGGACAGGCAAAGACGAACTATGGCTACACCTTC CASSVLGQAKTNYGYTF TRBV9 . TRBJ1-2 TRBD1
TGTGCCAGCAGCGAGAATCCTAGCGGGAGGCGGACCGGGGAGCTGTTTTTT CASSENPSGRRTGELFF TRBV9 . TRBJ2-2 TRBD2
TGTGCCAGCAGCCCCTCAGTCAGGGCTTACGAGCAGTACTTC CASSPSVRAYEQYF TRBV5-6 . TRBJ2-7 .
TGCAGTGCTAGTCCCGACTACGAGCAGTACTTC CSASPDYEQYF TRBV20-1 . TRBJ2-7 .
TGTGCCAGCAGTGATTGGCGGGTTTTGGAAAAACTGTTTTTT CASSDWRVLEKLFF TRBV2 . TRBJ1-4 .
TGTGCCAGCAGCCAAGACTGGACAGGGGCCTACGAGCAGTACTTC CASSQDWTGAYEQYF TRBV4-2 . TRBJ2-7 TRBD1
TGTGCCAGCAGTCCGGGACAGGGCCCCAATCAGCCCCAGCATTTT CASSPGQGPNQPQHF TRBV6-5 . TRBJ1-5 TRBD1
TGCGCCAGCACCTGGGACTTCTCCTACGAGCAGTACTTC CASTWDFSYEQYF TRBV10-2 . TRBJ2-7 .
TGTGCCAGCAGCTTCCGGCTAGCGGCCCAAGAGACCCAGTACTTC CASSFRLAAQETQYF TRBV11-2 . TRBJ2-5 TRBD2
TGTGCCAGCAGCGCGGATTCACCCCTCCACTTT CASSADSPLHF TRBV7-9 . TRBJ1-6 .
TGTGCCAGCAGTGCCCTTAATGAGCAGTTCTTC CASSALNEQFF TRBV6-5 . TRBJ2-1 .
TGTGCCAGCTCACCAGCGCAGGGCCGGACAGATACGCAGTATTTT CASSPAQGRTDTQYF TRBV18 . TRBJ2-3 .
TGTGCCAGCAGTCTTCAGGGGTCGGGTGAAAAACTGTTTTTT CASSLQGSGEKLFF TRBV27 . TRBJ1-4 .
TGTGCCAGCAGCCCCTCGAGGAATAGGGCCGGGGAGCTGTTTTTT CASSPSRNRAGELFF TRBV11-2 few TRBJ2-2 .
TGTGCCAGCAGCTCCGTGGCGGGAGGGCGAGAGACCCAGTACTTC CASSSVAGGRETQYF TRBV5-4 . TRBJ2-5 TRBD2
TGTGCCAGCAGCTTGAGACAGGGGGCTATAGTGGAGACCCAGTACTTC CASSLRQGAIVETQYF TRBV5-6 . TRBJ2-5 TRBD1
TGCAGCGTTGACAGGGGAGGTACCGGGGAGCTGTTTTTT CSVDRGGTGELFF TRBV29-1 . TRBJ2-2 .
TGCGCCAGCAGCCTCAAGGGAGGGACGCACCCTTACGAGCAGTACTTC CASSLKGGTHPYEQYF TRBV5-1 . TRBJ2-7 TRBD2
TGCGCCAGCAGCCAAGATCTAGCAGGGCTCAATTCACCCCTCCACTTT CASSQDLAGLNSPLHF TRBV4-3 . TRBJ1-6 .
TGTGCCAGCAGTGAAGCCCGCCGGGAGGGGGCGAATCAGCCCCAGCATTTT CASSEARREGANQPQHF TRBV6-1 . TRBJ1-5 TRBD1
TGTGCCTCCCAGGGGGGTCACACTGAAGCTTTCTTT CASQGGHTEAFF TRBV30 . TRBJ1-1 TRBD1
TGTGCCACCACACTAGTTCTGACAGATACGCAGTATTTT CATTLVLTDTQYF TRBV28 . TRBJ2-3 .
TGCGCCAGCACCCGGGGACAGGGGCGGGAGACCCAGTACTTC CASTRGQGRETQYF TRBV5-1 . TRBJ2-5 TRBD1
TGCAGCGTTGTCGGCCTGCTTGTCCCCGAGCAGTACTTC CSVVGLLVPEQYF TRBV29-1 . TRBJ2-7 .
TGTGCCAGCAGCTTAGCCAGGGGAAGAGCGACAGGTTGGGACAATGAGCAGTTCTTC CASSLARGRATGWDNEQFF TRBV11-2 . TRBJ2-1 .
TGTGCCAGCAGCTTATACGGGGGAGAAGAGACCCAGTACTTC CASSLYGGEETQYF TRBV5-6 once TRBJ2-5 .
TGTGCCTGGCGGTGGCCAGCGGGCCTCCCCAATGAGCAGTTCTTC CAWRWPAGLPNEQFF TRBV30 . TRBJ2-1 .
TGTGCCAGCAGCTTTCTCTCCTACAATGAGCAGTTCTTC CASSFLSYNEQFF TRBV9 . TRBJ2-1 .
TGTGCCACCAGCAGAGGTGGGGGTACAGGGGGGGATCAGCCCCAGCATTTT CATSRGGGTGGDQPQHF TRBV15 . TRBJ1-5 TRBD1
TGTGCCAGCAGTACCACAGAACAGGGGCGAGAGACCCAGTACTTC CASSTTEQGRETQYF TRBV27 . TRBJ2-5 TRBD1
TGTGCCTGGAGTCTGAGCGGGGGGACGGAGACCCAGTACTTC CAWSLSGGTETQYF TRBV30 once TRBJ2-5 TRBD2
TGTGCCAGCAGCCGCGATCAGTGGAATGAACCCCAGCATTTT CASSRDQWNEPQHF TRBV6-5 . TRBJ1-5 .
TGTGCCAGCAGCGCCCAGTCTGGAAACACCATATATTTT CASSAQSGNTIYF TRBV9 . TRBJ1-3 .
TGCGCCAGCAGCTTGGAACAGGGGGCAAGGAATGAGCAGTTCTTC CASSLEQGARNEQFF TRBV5-1 . TRBJ2-1 TRBD1